The sequence of this TCR beta chain was determined in a study of cytomegalovirus exposure and HLA in healthy donors (dated by TCRdb to 2016 to 2017). Regarding the complete study: According to an earlier analysis of 550 to 700 of the donors, about 170 million T cells yielded some 120 million unique TCR beta sequences and about 280 Gb of sequence data. Around 320 gigabases of sequencing data and tens of millions of unique TCR sequences were included in an early release covering under 650 HLA-typed donors. Of the 398 genotyped donors, less than 85% were placed in the genetic ancestry cluster associated with self-reported Caucasian donors. The study aimed to test whether signatures of past pathogen exposure could be identified by cataloging public T cell receptors. Using immunosequencing, the study profiled T cell repertoires from 666 subjects and related those repertoires to cytomegalovirus serostatus. Along with the roughly 710-subject first cohort, a separate validation cohort of around 110 different subjects was used. The study combined high-throughput TCR immunosequencing, statistical association of individual TCRs with disease status, and machine learning to predict cytomegalovirus infection status. To study patterns of TCR occurrence, a later analysis re-analyzed previously published TCR beta repertoires from 666 donors and added high-resolution HLA genotyping. Rather than using new phenotypic data, the later analysis identified candidate immune exposures from TCR beta sequences and from how often those sequences occurred across donors. An earlier analysis of about 620 of the donors applied high-throughput TCR beta sequencing to assess whether each TCR beta V gene segment acted as functional or pseudogenic. Donor age, sex, ethnicity and CMV serostatus were compiled together with the repertoire data. A later genetic analysis used genome-wide SNP genotypes for about 55% of the 666 donors, treating that subset as a discovery cohort. All discovery cohort repertoires had been generated on a single sequencing platform. HLA typing covered class I and class II loci at four-digit resolution. Typing coverage differed by locus: A, B, C, DRB1 and DQB1 were typed in roughly 620-630 donors, DQA1 in 522, DPA1 in roughly 590, and DPB1 in approximately 450. A handful of DR-DQ haplotypes were handled as single units for association and clustering because linkage in the cohort was strong. On average, 235,054 unique TCR beta nucleotide sequences were sequenced per donor among some 420 genotyped donors of the cohort, with 15% to 20% of those sequences being non-productive.

Reading from cysteine to phenylalanine, the CDR3 counts 12 amino acids. The entry retains the CDR3 DNA only, 36 bases that are in frame from base 1. From a lookup of the germline V gene, CDR1 and CDR2 are SGHVS and FNYEAQ. The germline ends are 14 bases apart after V is trimmed by 5 bases and J by 10 bases. Here is what the overall study found, with its caveats: Compared with the approximately 600-donor mean, donors in an Asian-associated ancestry cluster had fewer N-insertions in productive TCRs, according to a later genetic analysis. Because counts were too low, about 15 rarely observed V segments, including chromosome 9 orphons, were left out of the earlier analysis of a few hundred of the donors. Linkage disequilibrium might explain the correlated functional status among segregating V segments, but an unknown experimental factor could not be ruled out. The 87-base-pair reads could not distinguish some IMGT-functional V segments, including TRBV6-2 and TRBV6-3, so those segments were excluded. A total of roughly 160 TCR beta chains were listed by the study as associated with cytomegalovirus. Across donors, most TCR sequences were observed very rarely, whereas some public TCRs were present in many individuals. It was suggested by the authors that the approach could potentially be generalized to other disease states and immunological phenotypes. In a later analysis, several top co-occurrence clusters were reported to appear linked to parvovirus B19, influenza, CMV and Epstein-Barr virus. In a later genetic analysis, a missense DCLRE1C variant was associated with V-gene and J-gene trimming of TCR beta chains, and the association was replicated in an independent cohort. In this cohort, only TCR beta chains were sequenced, and detectable features were limited by the absence of alpha or paired-chain data. For the cohort, immune exposure information was limited to CMV serostatus. Because HLA typing was unavailable for some donors at each locus, only the typed subset was used in association tests. A further reported finding was that TCR beta sequences accurately predicted the HLA-A and HLA-B alleles for most subjects in the first cohort. Compared with equally common non-associated chains, HLA-associated TCR beta chains in a later analysis were more clonally expanded and had lower generation probabilities. The classifier was reported to diagnose cytomegalovirus status with high specificity and sensitivity in both the original and validation cohorts. In a later analysis, TCR association rates were found to vary across HLA loci, with the most associated TCRs seen for DRB1 alleles and the fewest for HLA-C alleles. Roughly uniform sequencing depth across donors was assumed in presence/absence analyses, although this assumption may not hold. A cluster of highly shared sequence variants was judged likely to be a technical artifact of the sequencing pipeline. In an earlier analysis of more than 450 of the donors, most TCR beta V segments were observed in productive rearrangements about 87% or about 30% of the time, broadly matching IMGT annotations. In a later analysis, over 15,000 TCR beta sequences were associated with specific HLA alleles at a false discovery rate of 0.05. Three of the identified cytomegalovirus-associated TCR beta chains were confirmed in vitro to be specific for cytomegalovirus antigens. Most CMV-associated TCR beta chains appeared to be HLA-restricted in a later analysis, and the HLA associations seemed to be driven largely by CMV exposure. Assigning TCR associations to individual alleles was difficult when HLA alleles, especially DR and DQ, strongly co-occurred.

The library came from the immunoSEQ multiplex PCR assay. The multiplex PCR relied on a mix of 60 forward primers for TCR Vbeta segments and 13 reverse primers for TCR Jbeta segments. A multiplex PCR assay on genomic DNA amplified the CDR3 region of rearranged TCR beta genes. Amplified TCR beta libraries were sequenced as 87-base-pair reads on the Illumina HiSeq System. The paper's processing steps were these. In a later analysis, some 80 million unique TCR beta chains were counted across the roughly 670 repertoires, and roughly 11 million of these chains were shared by at least two donors. Raw reads were error-corrected and collapsed into unique sequences by a nearest-neighbor algorithm in which closely related sequences were merged to remove PCR and sequencing errors. To assign V, D and J gene segments, CDR3 sequences were aligned to IMGT reference sequences. For a sequence to be retained, a match of at least six nucleotides to both a V gene segment and a J gene segment was required. A rearrangement counted as productive if the CDR3 had no stop codons and remained in frame with V and J, and every other rearrangement counted as non-productive. Following IMGT convention, CDR3 was defined as the stretch from the second conserved V-encoded cysteine up to the conserved J-encoded phenylalanine. In an earlier analysis of more than 550 of the donors, sequences lacking an unambiguous match to a single V gene segment were excluded. In an earlier analysis of around 600 of the donors, V segments were called functional above 56.7% productive rearrangements and were called segregating when the between-donor standard deviation exceeded 5%. A statistical classification framework was developed to diagnose cytomegalovirus status using the catalog of TCR beta chain sequences. In a later analysis, V and J genes were assigned by comparing TCR nucleotide sequences against IMGT/GENE-DB human TR gene sequences. In a later analysis, CDR3 sequences and most-parsimonious VDJ recombination scenarios were assigned using the TCRdist pipeline. In a later analysis, every TCR beta chain was defined by the combination of its CDR3 amino acid sequence and its V-gene family, and reads without a unique V-gene family were dropped. In a later analysis, approximately 640 highly shared, low-generation-probability nucleotide sequences were removed to address suspected cross-contamination and a sequencing artifact. In a later analysis, a clonal expansion index was calculated for each public chain from normalized within-repertoire ranks of inferred template counts. In a later analysis, generation probabilities were computed using a VDJ recombination model fitted to out-of-frame rearrangements, and the results were checked against IGoR. In a later analysis, TCR-TCR, TCR-HLA and TCR-CMV co-occurrence was scored with hypergeometric tests, and a repertoire-size bias correction was applied to TCR pairs. In a later analysis, false discovery rates were estimated by permuting HLA or CMV assignments 20 times. In a later analysis, co-occurring TCRs were grouped using DBSCAN, with TCRdist sequence similarity added in when clustering inside HLA-allele-positive subsets. Co-occurrence clustering excluded repertoires with fewer than 30,000 or more than 120,000 public chains, plus five with anomalous nucleotide sharing. TCRdb stores this immuneACCESS table with in-frame sequences only. Part of the clones is absent; in the studies checked, under half of the shortfall reflects unresolved V genes, and no reason is known for the rest. Clone size and the V and J calls come from that table; the DNA yielded D and trimming. For this sample there are some 190,000 clones; 79% appear just once. The ten largest account for roughly 1.5% of the sample.

Details on this clone: Its antigen specificity is not known. No base qualities exist here, and no much larger clone lies one base off it.

The cohort comprised some 700 healthy bone marrow donors. All cohort members were sampled while nominally healthy, although unrecorded immune exposures were likely present. The donor was CMV seronegative and was included in the group of under 450 seronegative cohort members. A peripheral blood sample was provided by each donor, and peripheral blood mononuclear cells were used for TCR beta sequencing. Genomic DNA extraction from the blood cell samples was performed with the Qiagen DNeasy Blood Extraction Kit. The material sequenced was PBMCs. This clonotype was sampled from a woman aged 45 to 65 in good health and CMV-seronegative. This chain is built from TRBV7-6 and TRBJ1-1, with TRBD1 perhaps the D gene, on 5 matching bases. CDR3 protein: CASSPRGGAAFF. DNA sequence: TGTGCCAGCAGCCCGCGGGGGGGTGCAGCTTTCTTT.